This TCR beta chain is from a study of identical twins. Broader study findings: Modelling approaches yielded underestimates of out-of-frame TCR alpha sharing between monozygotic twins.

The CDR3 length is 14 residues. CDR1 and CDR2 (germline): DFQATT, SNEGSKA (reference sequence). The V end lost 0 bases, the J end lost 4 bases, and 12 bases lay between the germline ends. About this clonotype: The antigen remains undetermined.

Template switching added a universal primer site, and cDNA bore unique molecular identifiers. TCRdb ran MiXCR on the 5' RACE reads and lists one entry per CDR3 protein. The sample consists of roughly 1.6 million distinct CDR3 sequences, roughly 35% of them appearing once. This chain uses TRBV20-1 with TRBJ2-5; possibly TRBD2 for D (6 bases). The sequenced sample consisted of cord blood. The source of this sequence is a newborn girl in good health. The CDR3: CSARDGRGPETQYF. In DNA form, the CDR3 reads TGCAGTGCTAGAGATGGGCGGGGTCCAGAGACCCAGTACTTC.